These T cell receptor beta chains were read from a single sample in a study of tumor-infiltrating lymphocytes in primary liver carcinoma. From the multiplex PCR reads, TCRdb called clonotypes with MiXCR, one entry per CDR3 protein. The table records tens of thousands of distinct CDR3 sequences, 73% of them present only once. Sample: liver tumor tissue from sampling region 2. Receptors originate from a man aged 40-49 years with primary liver carcinoma and hepatitis B virus infection. Both conserved end residues are part of each CDR3. D genes are given only for firm matches. Some rows mark clone size as missing; the rest say once, few, many or name a class of expanded clone.

clone_size j_call v_call d_call cdr3_nt cdr3_aa
NA TRBJ2-7 TRBV5-4 TRBD2 TGTGCCAGCAGCCTGAATTCGGCTAGCGGGAGCAGGCAGTACTTC CASSLNSASGSRQYF
once TRBJ2-3 TRBV5-1 NA TGCGCCAGTGGCATTAGAGGGGGTTCCGAAGATACGCAGTATTTT CASGIRGGSEDTQYF
NA TRBJ2-5 TRBV11-2 NA TGTCCCAGCAGCTTAGGACGGACTAACCAAGAGACCCAGTACTTT CPSSLGRTNQETQYF
NA TRBJ1-1 TRBV11-3 NA TGTACCAGCAGCTTAACAGTTAACACTGAAGCTCTCTTT CTSSLTVNTEALF
NA TRBJ2-7 TRBV28 TRBD2 TGTGCCGTCTTACGAGCGGGAGTGTCCTACGAGCACTACTTC CAVLRAGVSYEHYF
NA TRBJ2-1 TRBV5-4 NA TGTGCCAGCAGCACCCCATTGCTTGGGGAGCAGTTCTTC CASSTPLLGEQFF
NA TRBJ1-1 TRBV6-1 NA TGTGCCAGCAGTGAAACGCAATTAGGCAGGCTGAACACTGCAGCTTTCTTT CASSETQLGRLNTAAFF
NA TRBJ2-1 TRBV6-1 TRBD2 TGTGCCAGCAGTTATCGACTAGCGGGAGACAATGAGCGGTTCTTC CASSYRLAGDNERFF
NA TRBJ2-7 TRBV5-4 NA TGTGTCAGCAGCTTGGAAAGGAGGGGGGAGCAATACTTC CVSSLERRGEQYF
NA TRBJ2-4 TRBV11-1 TRBD1 TGTGCCAACAGCTCTCCTGGACAGGGAGTATCAAAAAACATTCAGTACTTC CANSSPGQGVSKNIQYF
NA TRBJ2-1 TRBV18 TRBD2 TGTACCAGCTCACCAGCGGGGGGGTACGATGAGCAGTTCTTC CTSSPAGGYDEQFF
NA TRBJ1-2 TRBV6-6 NA TGTGCCAACGGGGGGGTCCGGAACAGAGTTAACTATGGCTACACTTTC CANGGVRNRVNYGYTF
many TRBJ2-5 TRBV7-6 NA TGTGCCAGCAGCTTAGCAGGTGTCTCGGTGGCCCAGTACTTC CASSLAGVSVAQYF
NA TRBJ2-2 TRBV6-2/TRBV6-3 TRBD2 TGTGCCGGCAGTTGCCCGACCGTGCTAGCGGGGAGGACCGGGGAGCTGCTTTTT CAGSCPTVLAGRTGELLF
NA TRBJ2-2 TRBV6-2/TRBV6-3 NA TGTGCCAACAGTTACTCTAGCGACACCGAGGAGCTGTTTTTT CANSYSSDTEELFF
few TRBJ1-4 TRBV12-3/TRBV12-4 NA TGTGCCAGCAGAAGGGGAAACATGGAAAAACTGTTTTTT CASRRGNMEKLFF
few TRBJ1-2 TRBV12-3/TRBV12-4 NA TGTGCCAGCTCACGGACGGGGGGCTATGATGACTACACCTTC CASSRTGGYDDYTF
NA TRBJ2-5 TRBV10-2 TRBD2 TGCGCCAGCAGTGAGCCAGCGGGAGGCCAAGAGACCCGGTACTTC CASSEPAGGQETRYF
NA TRBJ2-7 TRBV6-2/TRBV6-3 NA TGTGCCGGCAGTTACACGAGATACTACGAGCAGTACTTC CAGSYTRYYEQYF
NA TRBJ2-2 TRBV5-5 NA TGCGTCAGCAGCTTGCTACAGGCTAGAGGCGGGGAGCTGTTTTTT CVSSLLQARGGELFF
many TRBJ2-3 TRBV5-1 NA TGCGCCAGCAGCCTGATGGGACCCGAAGATACGCAGTATTTT CASSLMGPEDTQYF
NA TRBJ2-1 TRBV30 NA TGTGCCTGGAGTAAGGGGGGCCACCTAACTGAACAGTTCTTC CAWSKGGHLTEQFF
NA TRBJ2-7 TRBV6-1 TRBD2 TGTGCCAGCAGTGAAGTAGGAACTAGCGGGAAGTACGGGCAGTACTTC CASSEVGTSGKYGQYF
NA TRBJ2-7 TRBV7-8 TRBD1 TGTGCCAGCAGATTAGCCGGGGACAGGGCCCACGATCAGTACTTC CASRLAGDRAHDQYF
many TRBJ2-7 TRBV21-1 NA TGTGCCAGCAGCACCGGGACAGAGAGATACTACGAGCAGTACTTC CASSTGTERYYEQYF
NA TRBJ1-5 TRBV28 TRBD1 TGTGCCAGCAAAAAACAGGGGGCGACTCAGCACCAACATTTT CASKKQGATQHQHF
many TRBJ2-7 TRBV5-4 NA TGTGCCAGCAGCTTGGAAAGGAGGGGGGAGCAGTACTTC CASSLERRGEQYF
NA TRBJ2-1 TRBV6-2/TRBV6-3 NA TGTGCCAGCAGCACTGGATTTGAACAGTCCTTC CASSTGFEQSF
NA TRBJ2-3 TRBV6-5 NA TGCGCCAGCAGTCACCGACCGAGCGCCGGTCCCCAGTATTTT CASSHRPSAGPQYF
NA TRBJ2-1 TRBV4-2 TRBD2 TGTGCCAGCGACCAACTTAGCGGGCTCTCCTACAATGGGCAGTTCTTC CASDQLSGLSYNGQFF
NA TRBJ1-5 TRBV6-1 NA TGTGCCAGCAGTGCGGGCCCCAATCGGCCCCAGCATTTC CASSAGPNRPQHF
many TRBJ2-7 TRBV28 NA TGTGCCACGGGGCCCTGGTACGAGCAGTACTTC CATGPWYEQYF
NA TRBJ2-7 TRBV7-9 TRBD2 TGTGCCAGCGGCCTCGGGCTAGCGGAACAGTACTTC CASGLGLAEQYF
NA TRBJ1-6 TRBV30 NA TGTGCCTGGAGTCTGACGAGACCCAGGTCGTCCCTCCACTTT CAWSLTRPRSSLHF
NA TRBJ1-5 TRBV19 NA TGTGCCACCCGGCGGTCGGTTAATCAGACCCAGCATTTT CATRRSVNQTQHF
NA TRBJ2-5 TRBV28 NA TGTGCCAGCAGTTTCCCCAGTCCATGGGAAGAGACCCAGTATTTC CASSFPSPWEETQYF
NA TRBJ2-2 TRBV29-1 TRBD2 TGCAGTATTGAACCCCTGTCTAGCGGGAGGGCCGCAGGGGAGCTGTTTTTT CSIEPLSSGRAAGELFF
NA TRBJ2-7 TRBV6-2/TRBV6-3 NA TGTGCCAGCACAAAACTAGTGGGGAGCCCCTACGAGCAGTACTTC CASTKLVGSPYEQYF
NA TRBJ1-4 TRBV29-1 NA TGCAGCGTTGATGGAGGGATGGGTGAAAGACTGCTTTTT CSVDGGMGERLLF
NA TRBJ1-1 TRBV11-2 NA TGTGCCAGCAGCTTAAACTTTAGACGGGCGAACACTGAAGCTTTCTTT CASSLNFRRANTEAFF
once TRBJ1-4 TRBV29-1 TRBD1 TGCAGCGCCAGCGTTCAGGGGGGAGAAAGACTGTATTTT CSASVQGGERLYF
NA TRBJ1-6 TRBV10-3 NA TGTGTCATCAGCGGGGCGAGCGGGGGCGCGTCTAATAATTCACCCCTCCACTTT CVISGASGGASNNSPLHF
NA TRBJ2-7 TRBV12-3/TRBV12-4 TRBD2 TGTGCCAGCAGTCCCCCCGGGACTAGCGATTTCTACGAGCAGTACTTC CASSPPGTSDFYEQYF
once TRBJ2-2 TRBV4-2 TRBD1 TGTGTCAGCAGCCAAGGGGGCTTAGTGGGAGATTTCGGGGAGCTGTTTTTT CVSSQGGLVGDFGELFF
NA TRBJ2-5 TRBV10-2 NA TGTGCCAGCAATTCGGGACAATGGCAAGAGACCCAGTACTTC CASNSGQWQETQYF
NA TRBJ2-1 TRBV29-1 NA TGCAGCATGCGGTCCAGTCTTAGTGAGCAGTTCTTC CSMRSSLSEQFF
NA TRBJ2-6 TRBV11-2 NA TGTGCCAGCAGCGTGGGGGGAGACAGGGACATTTCCCGCTCTGGGGCCAACGTCCTGACTTTC CASSVGGDRDISRSGANVLTF
NA TRBJ1-1 TRBV6-6 NA TGTGCTAGCAGTCGGGGACTGTTCGGGGGGAAAGCTTTCTTT CASSRGLFGGKAFF
NA TRBJ1-3 TRBV4-1 NA TGCGCCAGCAGTCCTACAGGGAGTACTGGAAACACCACATATTTT CASSPTGSTGNTTYF
NA TRBJ2-7 TRBV11-1 NA TGTGCCAGCAGCTTCCAGGGACTGCTGTACAATGAGCAGTACTTC CASSFQGLLYNEQYF
NA TRBJ2-7 TRBV4-1 NA TGCGCCAGCGGCCAAGATAAGGCACTAGCCATTGCGCAGTATTTC CASGQDKALAIAQYF
NA TRBJ2-1 TRBV11-1 NA TGTGCCAAAAGCTTAAGTGCCAATGAGCAGTTCTTC CAKSLSANEQFF